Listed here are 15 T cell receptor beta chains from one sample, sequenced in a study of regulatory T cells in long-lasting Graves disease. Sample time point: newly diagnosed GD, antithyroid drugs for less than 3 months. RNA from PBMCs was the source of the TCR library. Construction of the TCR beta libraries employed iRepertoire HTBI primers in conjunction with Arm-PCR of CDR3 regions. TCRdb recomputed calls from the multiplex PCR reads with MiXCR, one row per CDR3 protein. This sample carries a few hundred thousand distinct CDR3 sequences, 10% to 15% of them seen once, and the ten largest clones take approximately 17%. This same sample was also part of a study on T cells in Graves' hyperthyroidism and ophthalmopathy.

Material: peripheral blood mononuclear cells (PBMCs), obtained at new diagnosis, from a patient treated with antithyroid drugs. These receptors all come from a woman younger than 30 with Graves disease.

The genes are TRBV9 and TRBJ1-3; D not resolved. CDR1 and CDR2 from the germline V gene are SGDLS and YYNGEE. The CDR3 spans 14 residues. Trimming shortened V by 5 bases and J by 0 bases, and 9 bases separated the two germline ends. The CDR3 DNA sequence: TGTGCCAGCAGTCTTCAGAGCTCTGGAAACACCATATATTTT. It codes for CASSLQSSGNTIYF.

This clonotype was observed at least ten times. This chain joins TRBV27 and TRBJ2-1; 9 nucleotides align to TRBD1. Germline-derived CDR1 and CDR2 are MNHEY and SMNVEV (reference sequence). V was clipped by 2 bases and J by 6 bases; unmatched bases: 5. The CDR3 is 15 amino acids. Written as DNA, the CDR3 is TGTGCCAGCAGTTTAGGGACAGGGCCATTCAATGAGCAGTTCTTC. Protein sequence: CASSLGTGPFNEQFF.

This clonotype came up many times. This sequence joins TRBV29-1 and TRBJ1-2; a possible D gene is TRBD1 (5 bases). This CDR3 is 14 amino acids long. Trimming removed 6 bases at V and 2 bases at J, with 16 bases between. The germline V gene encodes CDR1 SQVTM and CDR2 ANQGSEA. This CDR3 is CSVLDSGGNYGYTF. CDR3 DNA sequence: TGCAGCGTACTCGACAGCGGCGGCAACTATGGCTACACCTTC.

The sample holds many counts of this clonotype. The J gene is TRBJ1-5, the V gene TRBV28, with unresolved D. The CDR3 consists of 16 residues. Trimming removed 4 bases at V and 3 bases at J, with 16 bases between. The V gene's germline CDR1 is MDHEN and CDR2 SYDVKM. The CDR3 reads CASSSPPRGFNQPQHF. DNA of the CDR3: TGTGCCAGCAGTTCCCCACCACGGGGTTTCAATCAGCCCCAGCATTTT.

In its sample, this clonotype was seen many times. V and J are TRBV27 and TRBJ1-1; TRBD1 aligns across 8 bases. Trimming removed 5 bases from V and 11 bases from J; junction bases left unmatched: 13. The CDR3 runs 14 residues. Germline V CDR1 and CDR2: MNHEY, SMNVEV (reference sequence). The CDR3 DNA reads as TGTGCCAGCAGTGCCACGACAGGGGCGGGGGTCGCTTTCTTT. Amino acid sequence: CASSATTGAGVAFF.

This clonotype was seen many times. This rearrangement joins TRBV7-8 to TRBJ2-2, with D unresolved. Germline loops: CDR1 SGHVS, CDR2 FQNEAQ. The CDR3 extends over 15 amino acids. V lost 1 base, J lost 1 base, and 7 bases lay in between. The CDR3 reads CASSLDGWNTGELFF. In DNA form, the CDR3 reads TGTGCCAGCAGCTTAGACGGATGGAACACCGGGGAGCTGTTTTTT. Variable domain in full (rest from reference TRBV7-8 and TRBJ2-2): GAGVSQSPRYKVAKRGQDVALRCDPISGHVSLFWYQQALGQGPEFLTYFQNEAQLDKSGLPSDRFFAERPEGSVSTLKIQRTQQEDSAVYLCASSLDGWNTGELFFGEGSRLTVL.

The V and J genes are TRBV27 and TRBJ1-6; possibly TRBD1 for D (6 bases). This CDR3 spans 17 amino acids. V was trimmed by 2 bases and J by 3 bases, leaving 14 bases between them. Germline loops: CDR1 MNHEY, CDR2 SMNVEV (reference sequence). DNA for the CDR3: TGTGCCAGCAGTTTAAACGCAGGGGCTAACTATAATTCACCCCTCCACTTT. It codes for CASSLNAGANYNSPLHF.

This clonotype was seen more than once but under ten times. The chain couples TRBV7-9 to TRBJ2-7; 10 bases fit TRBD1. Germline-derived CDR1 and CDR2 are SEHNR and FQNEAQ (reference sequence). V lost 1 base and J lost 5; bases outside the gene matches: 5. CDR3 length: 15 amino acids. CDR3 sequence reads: CASSLVGGQGNEQYF. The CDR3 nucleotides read TGTGCCAGCAGCTTAGTCGGGGGACAGGGGAACGAGCAGTACTTC.

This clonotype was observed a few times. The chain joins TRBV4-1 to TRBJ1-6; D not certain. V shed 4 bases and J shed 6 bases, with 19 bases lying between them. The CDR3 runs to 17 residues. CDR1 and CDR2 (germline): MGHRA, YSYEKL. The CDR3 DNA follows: TGCGCCAGCAGCCCTCATTCCATGGTACTGAGTAATTCACCCCTCCACTTT. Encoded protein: CASSPHSMVLSNSPLHF.

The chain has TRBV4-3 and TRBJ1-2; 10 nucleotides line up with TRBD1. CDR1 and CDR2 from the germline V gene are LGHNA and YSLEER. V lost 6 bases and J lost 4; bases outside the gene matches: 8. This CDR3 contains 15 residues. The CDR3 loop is CASRLGTGAFYGYTF. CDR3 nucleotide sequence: TGCGCCAGCAGGCTGGGGACAGGGGCTTTCTATGGCTACACCTTC.

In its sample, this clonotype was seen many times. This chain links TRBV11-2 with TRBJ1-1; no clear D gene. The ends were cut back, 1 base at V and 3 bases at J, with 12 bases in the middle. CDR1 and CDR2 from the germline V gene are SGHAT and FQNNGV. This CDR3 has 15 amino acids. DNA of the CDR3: TGTGCCAGCAGCTTAGGGTACGGACTTGACACTGAAGCTTTCTTT. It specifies CASSLGYGLDTEAFF. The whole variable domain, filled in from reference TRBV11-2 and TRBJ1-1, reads EAGVAQSPRYKIIEKRQSVAFWCNPISGHATLYWYQQILGQGPKLLIQFQNNGVVDDSQLPKDRFSAERLKGVDSTLKIQPAKLEDSAVYLCASSLGYGLDTEAFFGQGTRLTVV.

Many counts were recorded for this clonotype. CDR3 sequence (DNA): TGCAGTGCTAGAGAACTGGCCCCATTGATGAACACTGAAGCTTTCTTT. Residues: CSARELAPLMNTEAFF. The chain employs TRBV20-1 and TRBJ1-1; unclear D gene. CDR3 length equals 16 residues. Looked up from germline, CDR1 is DFQATT and CDR2 is SNEGSKA (reference sequence). Trimming pared 0 bases from V and 0 bases from J, leaving 14 bases between.

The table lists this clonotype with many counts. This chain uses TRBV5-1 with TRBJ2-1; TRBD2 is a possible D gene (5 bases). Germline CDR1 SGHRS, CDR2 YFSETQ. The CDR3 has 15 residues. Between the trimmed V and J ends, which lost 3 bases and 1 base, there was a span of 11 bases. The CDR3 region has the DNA TGCGCCAGCAGCTGGAGGAGTGGGTCCTACAATGAGCAGTTCTTC. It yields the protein CASSWRSGSYNEQFF.

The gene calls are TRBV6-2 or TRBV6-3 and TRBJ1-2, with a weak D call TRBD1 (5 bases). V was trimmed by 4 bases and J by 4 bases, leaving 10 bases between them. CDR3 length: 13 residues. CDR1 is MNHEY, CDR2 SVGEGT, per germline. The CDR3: CASSSDGGYGYTF. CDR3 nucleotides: TGTGCCAGCAGTTCCGACGGGGGCTATGGCTACACCTTC.

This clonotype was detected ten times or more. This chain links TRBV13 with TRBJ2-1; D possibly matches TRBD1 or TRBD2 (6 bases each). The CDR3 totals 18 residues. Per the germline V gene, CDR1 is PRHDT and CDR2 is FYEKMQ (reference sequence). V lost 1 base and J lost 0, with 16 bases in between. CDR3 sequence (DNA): TGTGCCAGCAGCTTAGAAGGGGGGCTACTAAACTCCTACAATGAGCAGTTCTTC. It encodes CASSLEGGLLNSYNEQFF.